This T cell receptor (beta chain) was recovered during a study of brain T cells in children with intractable seizures. Only in-frame clones appear in the TCRdb table, and some are missing; sequencing was by immunoSEQ multiplex PCR. In the table there are 340,000 or so clones, over 90% of which are singletons. Specified time point: blood from clinic visit 5 months post-surgery; TSC patient then seizure free. The CDR3 has 14 residues. Germline V gene lookup returns CDR1 SGDLS and CDR2 YYNGEE. V lost 3 bases, J lost 3 bases, and 5 bases stayed unmatched. The sequence came from a boy under two years old with tuberous sclerosis and intractable seizures. The sequenced sample was peripheral blood, obtained more than 4 months after surgery. The V gene is TRBV9, the J gene TRBJ2-7, with 8 nucleotides matching TRBD1. The CDR3 DNA follows: TGTGCCAGCAGCGCTTCCGGGACAGGCTACGAGCAGTACTTC. Amino acid sequence: CASSASGTGYEQYF.